The 30 T cell receptor beta chains below all came from one sample that was sequenced in a study of blood T cell repertoires in COVID-19. Clones were read by immunoSEQ multiplex PCR, and TCRdb kept only the in-frame ones, dropping some. The sample records around 68,000 clones, 75% to 85% being singletons. The sample consisted of peripheral blood. These receptors all stem from a human donor in a cohort sampled during active COVID-19.

The chain uses TRBV5-1 and TRBJ1-1; D ambiguous. Germline CDR1 is SGHRS and CDR2 is YFSETQ. The V gene lost 4 bases and the J gene lost 5 bases, with 12 bases spanning the gap. The CDR3 extends over 13 amino acids. The CDR3 loop is CASSGGSSTEAFF. The CDR3 coding sequence is TGCGCCAGCAGCGGAGGTTCTAGTACTGAAGCTTTCTTT.

The V and J genes are TRBV9 and TRBJ2-3; D is unclear. Trimming took off 1 base at V and 0 bases at J, with 12 bases between the two ends. Germline CDR1 reads SGDLS; CDR2 reads YYNGEE. The CDR3 runs 16 residues. The CDR3 DNA reads TGTGCCAGCAGCGTACAATATCCTACTAGCACAGATACGCAGTATTTT. Encoded protein: CASSVQYPTSTDTQYF. Together with reference TRBV9 and TRBJ2-3, the CDR3 gives the full variable domain: DSGVTQTPKHLITATGQRVTLRCSPRSGDLSVYWYQQSLDQGLQFLIQYYNGEERAKGNILERFSAQQFPDLHSELNLSSLELGDSALYFCASSVQYPTSTDTQYFGPGTRLTVL.

This clone was counted a few times. V gene TRBV18 combines with J gene TRBJ2-5; 14 bases fit TRBD2. Losses at the gene ends were 3 bases for V and 0 bases for J; bases not matched to a gene: 3. The CDR3 length is 17 residues. Germline V gene sequence: CDR1 KGHSH, CDR2 LQKENI. This CDR3 is CASSPRTSGGNQETQYF. CDR3 coding DNA: TGTGCCAGCTCACCGCGGACTAGCGGGGGGAACCAAGAGACCCAGTACTTC.

The V gene is TRBV10-2, the J gene TRBJ2-5; 15 bases map to TRBD2. J gave up 4 bases and V 1 base, and 7 bases lay outside the gene matches. Germline-derived CDR1 and CDR2 are WSHSY and SAAADI. The CDR3 extends over 18 amino acids. CDR3 residues: CASSEFWTSGGARETQYF. The CDR3 DNA is TGCGCCAGCAGTGAGTTCTGGACTAGCGGGGGGGCAAGAGAGACCCAGTACTTC.

CDR3 region: CASSYSSRGLTPLHF. The CDR3, as DNA: TGTGCCAGCAGTTACTCCTCCAGGGGGCTAACACCCCTCCACTTT. V is TRBV6-2 or TRBV6-3 and J is TRBJ1-6, with 8 nucleotides matching TRBD1. Germline trimming cut 0 bases from V and 11 bases from J; bases unmatched to any gene: 6. Germline assignment: CDR1 MNHEY and CDR2 SVGEGT. The CDR3 sequence is 15 residues long.

This chain joins TRBV7-8 and TRBJ2-3; 10 bases are a match to TRBD2. Germline V gene data show CDR1 as SGHVS and CDR2 as FQNEAQ. The ends lost 2 bases at V and 1 base at J; junction bases unmatched: 6. The CDR3 is 17 amino acids. The CDR3: CASSLFSTSGGTDTQYF. The CDR3 nucleotides are TGTGCCAGCAGCTTATTTTCCACTAGCGGGGGCACAGATACGCAGTATTTT.

The CDR3 DNA reads TGTGCCAGCAGGCAGGGAGGGAGCAATCAGCCCCAGCATTTT. As protein: CASRQGGSNQPQHF. The chain couples TRBV27 to TRBJ1-5, with D possibly matching TRBD1 (5 bases). The CDR3 is 14 amino acids. The germline gives CDR1 MNHEY, CDR2 SMNVEV (reference sequence). Deletions cut 6 bases from V and 1 base from J, with 10 bases between.

The chain joins TRBV19 to TRBJ2-1; 12 bases map to TRBD2. J lost 9 bases, V lost 6 bases, and 9 bases had no gene match. Germline values: CDR1 LNHDA, CDR2 SQIVND (reference sequence). The CDR3 is 15 residues long. The CDR3 reads CASSTRLAGAREQFF. In nucleotides, the CDR3 is TGTGCCAGTAGCACTCGACTAGCGGGGGCACGTGAGCAGTTCTTC.

V usage is TRBV28 and J usage is TRBJ1-4; the D is unclear. Germline CDR1 MDHEN, CDR2 SYDVKM. V was pared by 7 bases and J by 8 bases, with 14 bases between. This CDR3 comprises 13 residues. The CDR3 region is CASIGLGSEKLFF. The CDR3 DNA is TGTGCCAGCATCGGGCTCGGGAGCGAAAAACTGTTTTTT.

This clone was detected many times. V is TRBV13 and J is TRBJ1-2, with 10 bases fitting TRBD1. The germline V gene has CDR1 PRHDT and CDR2 FYEKMQ (reference sequence). This CDR3 has 15 amino acids. Trimming took 4 bases from V and 7 from J; bases not matched to a gene: 9. DNA for the CDR3: TGTGCCAGCAGCTCACGACAGGGGGCGGTTGGTGGCTACACCTTC. Protein product: CASSSRQGAVGGYTF.

J is TRBJ1-5 and V is TRBV14; no reliable D call. Germline lookup yields CDR1 SGHDN and CDR2 FVKESK. The CDR3 loop spans 15 amino acids. Trimming removed 0 bases at V and 3 bases at J, with 9 bases between. For the CDR3, the DNA is TGTGCCAGCAGCCAAGATCTACAGATCAATCAGCCCCAGCATTTT. It encodes CASSQDLQINQPQHF.

The chain recombines TRBV9 with TRBJ2-1, with 9 bases matching TRBD2. Germline V gives CDR1 SGDLS, CDR2 YYNGEE. V gave up 0 bases and J gave up 6 bases; unmatched junction bases: 10. There are 17 residues in the CDR3. The CDR3 region has the DNA TGTGCCAGCAGCGTAGCTACTTTCGCGGGGGGGCCCAATGAGCAGTTCTTC. It encodes CASSVATFAGGPNEQFF.

This sequence joins TRBV5-5 and TRBJ2-1; 7 bases line up with TRBD2. The CDR3 has 11 amino acids. The V gene end was trimmed by 2 bases and the J gene end by 14 bases; junction bases not matched to a gene: 4. Germline-derived CDR1 and CDR2 are SGHKS and YYEKEE (reference sequence). DNA for the CDR3: TGTGCCAGCAGCTTAGAAGGGAGGGAGTTCTTC. This sequence encodes CASSLEGREFF. The full variable domain, with the rest looked up from reference TRBV5-5 and TRBJ2-1, is DAGVTQSPTHLIKTRGQQVTLRCSPISGHKSVSWYQQVLGQGPQFIFQYYEKEERGRGNFPDRFSARQFPNYSSELNVNALLLGDSALYLCASSLEGREFFGPGTRLTVL.

V gene TRBV30 combines with J gene TRBJ1-1; no clear D. CDR3 length equals 16 residues. Germline V gene sequence: CDR1 GTSNPN, CDR2 SVGIG (reference sequence). Trimming shortened V by 4 bases and J by 0 bases, and 18 bases separated the two germline ends. In nucleotides, the CDR3 is TGTGCCTGGATCCGTCCAGGAGGACCTATGAACACTGAAGCTTTCTTT. Residues: CAWIRPGGPMNTEAFF.

J is TRBJ2-1 and V is TRBV11-3; D may be TRBD2 (7 bases). This CDR3 contains 14 residues. V was trimmed by 2 bases and J by 8 bases, leaving 13 bases between them. Germline CDR1 SGHNT, CDR2 YENEEA. As DNA, the CDR3 is TGTGCCAGCAGCTTACGGGGGGCTACGTATGAGCAGTTCTTC. It translates to CASSLRGATYEQFF.

The gene calls are TRBV29-1 and TRBJ2-6, with 9 bases lining up with TRBD1. This CDR3 region has 17 residues. Germline V CDR1 and CDR2: SQVTM, ANQGSEA. The J segment lost 1 base and the V segment lost 3 bases, leaving 7 bases of the junction unmatched. The CDR3 DNA reads TGCAGCGTTGACGGAGGGACAGGGAAGTCTGGGGCCAACGTCCTGACTTTC. Translated, it gives CSVDGGTGKSGANVLTF. The complete variable domain, with remaining parts taken from reference TRBV29-1 and TRBJ2-6, reads SAVISQKPSRDICQRGTSLTIQCQVDSQVTMMFWYRQQPGQSLTLIATANQGSEATYESGFVIDKFPISRPNLTFSTLTVSNMSPEDSSIYLCSVDGGTGKSGANVLTFGAGSRLTVL.

This clone has a single count. This sequence joins TRBV27 and TRBJ2-7; D uncertain. The CDR3 contains 14 residues. Trimming took 0 bases from V and 3 from J, leaving 9 bases between them. Germline V gene sequence: CDR1 MNHEY, CDR2 SMNVEV (reference sequence). The CDR3 spells CASSLSLSGYEQYF. The CDR3 region has the DNA TGTGCCAGCAGTTTATCGTTGTCCGGCTACGAGCAGTACTTC.

Of note for this clone: Other DNA sequences in the same sample also yield this CDR3. The chain uses TRBV19 and TRBJ1-2; 8 nucleotides agree with TRBD1. CDR1 is LNHDA, CDR2 SQIVND, per germline (reference sequence). The CDR3 sequence is 14 residues long. V dropped 9 bases and J dropped 4; count of bases not matched to a gene: 10. This CDR3 is CASSRTGKGYGYTF. CDR3 coding DNA: TGTGCCAGCAGCCGGACAGGGAAAGGCTATGGCTACACCTTC. The full variable domain, completed using reference TRBV19 and TRBJ1-2, is DGGITQSPKYLFRKEGQNVTLSCEQNLNHDAMYWYRQDPGQGLRLIYYSQIVNDFQKGDIAEGYSVSREKKESFPLTVTSAQKNPTAFYLCASSRTGKGYGYTFGSGTRLTVV.

V is TRBV9 and J is TRBJ1-1; unclear D gene. V lost 2 bases and J 2 bases, leaving 10 bases between the germline ends. Germline assignment: CDR1 SGDLS and CDR2 YYNGEE. The CDR3 is 14 residues long. The CDR3 loop is CASSVLPDNTEAFF. The CDR3 DNA sequence: TGTGCCAGCAGCGTCCTTCCAGATAACACTGAAGCTTTCTTT.

The chain uses TRBV19 and TRBJ2-2; a weak D match, TRBD1 (6 bases). Trimming stripped 6 bases from V and 1 base from J, with 9 bases between. The CDR3 has 14 amino acids. CDR1 and CDR2 from the germline V gene are LNHDA and SQIVND (reference sequence). The chain's CDR3 is CASRPDRNTGELFF. The CDR3 DNA reads as TGTGCCAGTAGGCCGGACAGGAACACCGGGGAGCTGTTTTTT.

V usage is TRBV5-1 and J usage is TRBJ1-2; TRBD1 is a possible D gene (6 bases). V lost 0 bases to trimming and J lost 4 bases, with 16 bases between them. Germline assignment: CDR1 SGHRS and CDR2 YFSETQ. The CDR3 totals 16 residues. CDR3 sequence reads: CASSLAGRGQSYGYTF. The CDR3 nucleotides are TGCGCCAGCAGCTTGGCGGGCAGGGGCCAAAGCTATGGCTACACCTTC.

This sequence joins TRBV7-9 and TRBJ1-2, with TRBD1 matching 8 bases. J gave up 8 bases and V 1 base, and 9 bases lay outside the gene matches. Germline CDR1 and CDR2: SEHNR and FQNEAQ (reference sequence). The CDR3 is 15 residues long. CDR3: CASSLDRTGRGGYTF. DNA for the CDR3: TGTGCCAGCAGCTTAGATCGGACAGGGCGTGGCGGCTACACCTTC.

This clone was recorded only once. This chain links TRBV11-3 with TRBJ2-5; 7 bases match TRBD2. CDR1 is SGHNT and CDR2 is YENEEA in the germline V gene. This CDR3 is built from 14 residues. The junction had 7 bases not matched to a gene; V was cut back by 6 bases and J by 3 bases. As DNA, the CDR3 is TGTGCCAGCAGTCACTTGGCGGGGGAAGAGACCCAGTACTTC. Its translation: CASSHLAGEETQYF.

The rearrangement uses TRBV11-2 and TRBJ2-5; 10 bases line up with TRBD2. The length of the CDR3 is 15 residues. Germline V gene data show CDR1 as SGHAT and CDR2 as FQNNGV. Losses at the gene ends were 4 bases for V and 0 bases for J; bases not matched to a gene: 2. The CDR3 is CASSYSGGYQETQYF. The CDR3 DNA follows: TGTGCCAGCAGCTATAGCGGGGGGTACCAAGAGACCCAGTACTTC.

The CDR3 DNA reads as TGTGCCAGCATCAAACACAGGTCTTCTGGCTACACCTTC. Protein product: CASIKHRSSGYTF. The chain recombines TRBV28 with TRBJ1-2, with D possibly TRBD1 on 5 matching bases. The CDR3 runs to 13 residues. CDR1 is MDHEN, CDR2 SYDVKM, per germline. V shed 7 bases and J shed 7 bases, with 16 bases lying between them.

This clone was seen a handful of times. The J gene is TRBJ2-1, the V gene TRBV6-5; 12 bases map to TRBD2. The CDR3 has 13 amino acids. CDR1 is MNHEY and CDR2 is SVGAGI in the germline V gene. With 6 bases clipped from V and 10 bases from J, the junction kept 4 bases outside the gene matches. CDR3 nucleotide sequence: TGTGCCAGCAGGAGAGGACTAGCGGGGGAGCAGTTCTTC. Translation: CASRRGLAGEQFF.

The chain employs TRBV5-1 and TRBJ2-7, with 9 bases that match TRBD1. The V segment lost 0 bases and the J segment 0 bases; nucleotides outside the gene matches: 4. The CDR3 spans 16 residues. The germline V gene has CDR1 SGHRS and CDR2 YFSETQ. In DNA, the CDR3 is TGCGCCAGCAGCTTGGCCGGGACAGGGTTCTCCTACGAGCAGTACTTC. As protein: CASSLAGTGFSYEQYF.

The gene calls are TRBV5-6 and TRBJ1-6; D unresolved. The CDR3 is 13 residues long. Germline loops: CDR1 SGHDT, CDR2 YYEEEE. With 4 bases removed from V and 5 bases from J, the gap between germline ends came to 7 bases. The CDR3 DNA follows: TGTGCCAGCAGCAACCGAGATAATTCACCCCTCCACTTT. Encoded protein: CASSNRDNSPLHF.

Note on this clone: Within the sample, other DNA sequences also encode this same CDR3. This sequence joins TRBV6-5 and TRBJ1-5; D remains unclear. Germline CDR1 and CDR2: MNHEY and SVGAGI. With 2 bases removed from V and 0 bases from J, the gap between germline ends came to 8 bases. CDR3 length: 15 amino acids. The CDR3 reads CASSYTGNSNQPQHF. The DNA for the CDR3 is TGTGCCAGCAGTTACACGGGTAATAGCAATCAGCCCCAGCATTTT.

CDR3 sequence: CASSLGQTYNEQFF. CDR3 sequence (DNA): TGCGCCAGCAGCCTCGGACAGACCTACAATGAGCAGTTCTTC. The V call is TRBV5-1, the J call TRBJ2-1; perhaps TRBD1 as D (6 bases). CDR1 SGHRS and CDR2 YFSETQ come from the germline V gene. The CDR3 has 14 amino acids. With 4 bases removed from V and 2 bases from J, the gap between germline ends came to 10 bases. The variable domain in full, with the rest retrieved from reference TRBV5-1 and TRBJ2-1, is KAGVTQTPRYLIKTRGQQVTLSCSPISGHRSVSWYQQTPGQGLQFLFEYFSETQRNKGNFPGRFSGRQFSNSRSEMNVSTLELGDSALYLCASSLGQTYNEQFFGPGTRLTVL.